This T cell receptor beta chain originates from a study of Graves' ophthalmopathy and Graves' hyperthyroidism. Study observations and caveats: In separating ophthalmopathy from stable hyperthyroidism, a 13-signature model achieved roughly 90% sensitivity and around 80% specificity.

The diagnostic workup employed clinical symptoms, serum thyroxine, TRAb, thyroid ultrasound and orbital computed tomography. There are many counts of this clonotype. Its specificity is unknown. Investigators amplified TCR beta CDR3 regions from RNA transcripts. A first-round RT-PCR used HTBI primers, followed by a second-round multiplex PCR. A single record per CDR3 protein comes from TCRdb applying MiXCR to the multiplex PCR reads. The sample consists of roughly 1.1 million distinct CDR3 sequences, about 36% of them appearing once. Per germline, CDR1 MGHDK and CDR2 SYGVNS. Trimming cost V 6 bases and J 5 bases, with 7 bases left between them. This CDR3 has 12 amino acids.

This sequence was found in an adult man with Graves' hyperthyroidism. This chain links TRBV25-1 with TRBJ1-4; no definite D call. Material: peripheral blood or thyroid tissue (not recorded which). The CDR3 is CASRRQNEKLFF. The DNA for the CDR3 is TGTGCCAGCAGGAGGCAGAATGAAAAACTGTTTTTT.